Below are 9 T cell receptor beta chains sequenced from a single sample in a study of OX40 agonist ivuxolimab in advanced cancers. The data were produced by immunoSEQ multiplex PCR, yet TCRdb's version contains in-frame clones alone and is incomplete. The sample shows some 78,000 clones, approximately 90% of them seen only once. Sequenced here: CD4+ or CD8+ T cells sorted from blood, sampled in a trial of the OX40 agonist ivuxolimab. These receptors all stem from an adult with an advanced solid tumor such as melanoma, head and neck, liver or kidney cancer.

The rearrangement uses TRBV9 and TRBJ2-2; D ambiguous. The CDR3 is made up of 12 amino acids. The V gene's germline CDR1 is SGDLS and CDR2 YYNGEE. The V end lost 2 bases, the J end lost 11 bases, and 10 bases lay between the germline ends. CDR3 region: CASSVSNRELFF. The CDR3 coding sequence is TGTGCCAGCAGCGTTTCCAACCGCGAGCTGTTTTTT.

The V call is TRBV25-1, the J call TRBJ1-4, with 7 positions matching TRBD1. The CDR3 totals 14 residues. The junction had 5 bases not matched to a gene; V was cut back by 3 bases and J by 7 bases. The germline gives CDR1 MGHDK, CDR2 SYGVNS. The DNA of the CDR3 is TGTGCCAGCAGTGATCCGGGACAGACTGAAAAACTGTTTTTT. This encodes CASSDPGQTEKLFF.

The V and J genes are TRBV5-1 and TRBJ2-6, with D unresolved. Germline CDR1 reads SGHRS; CDR2 reads YFSETQ. CDR3 length: 16 residues. Trimming shortened V by 0 bases and J by 0 bases, and 7 bases separated the two germline ends. The CDR3 DNA sequence: TGCGCCAGCAGCTTGGGGCGGTACTCTGGGGCCAACGTCCTGACTTTC. It encodes CASSLGRYSGANVLTF.

The V call is TRBV29-1, the J call TRBJ2-2; 9 bases are shared with TRBD2. From germline, CDR1 is SQVTM and CDR2 ANQGSEA. J lost 3 bases, V lost 4 bases, and 9 bases had no gene match. This CDR3 has 16 residues. The CDR3 is CSVGLAGFPDTGELFF. In DNA form, the CDR3 reads TGCAGCGTTGGGCTAGCGGGGTTTCCGGACACCGGGGAGCTGTTTTTT.

The J gene is TRBJ2-7, the V gene TRBV29-1; D may be TRBD1 (5 bases). V lost 4 bases, J lost 6 bases, and 16 bases lay in between. CDR1 SQVTM and CDR2 ANQGSEA come from the germline V gene. This CDR3 has 13 amino acids. The CDR3 loop is CSVGRKGESEQYF. The CDR3 region has the DNA TGCAGCGTTGGCCGGAAAGGGGAATCCGAGCAGTACTTC.

This clone turned up a few times. This sequence joins TRBV14 and TRBJ1-1, with 7 positions matching TRBD1. The V gene's germline CDR1 is SGHDN and CDR2 FVKESK. Losses at the gene ends were 0 bases for V and 0 bases for J; bases not matched to a gene: 10. The CDR3 runs 18 residues. This CDR3 is CASSQDPHWTGMNTEAFF. CDR3 bases: TGTGCCAGCAGCCAAGATCCCCACTGGACAGGCATGAACACTGAAGCTTTCTTT.

The CDR3, as DNA: TGTGCCAGCAGCGCCCGACTAGACGGGGCCGGGGAGCTGTTTTTT. Translation: CASSARLDGAGELFF. The chain links TRBV9 to TRBJ2-2, with D tentatively TRBD2 (6 bases). Germline CDR1 SGDLS, CDR2 YYNGEE. V was cut by 3 bases and J by 6 bases, with 15 bases left in between. The CDR3 runs 15 residues.

A single count supports this clone. The chain has TRBV5-6 and TRBJ2-7; D may match TRBD1 or TRBD2 (5 bases each). V lost 2 bases, J lost 4 bases, and 19 bases lay in between. The CDR3 is 16 residues long. The V gene's germline CDR1 is SGHDT and CDR2 YYEEEE. CDR3 sequence: CASSFRGLGLAYEQYF. The CDR3 DNA sequence: TGTGCCAGCAGCTTCCGGGGCCTAGGTTTGGCGTACGAGCAGTACTTC.

This sequence joins TRBV12-2 and TRBJ2-1; the table's D call, TRBD2, has no DNA check behind it. TRBV12-2 is assigned pseudogene status. This CDR3 has 9 amino acids. The CDR3: CASASGPLF. CDR3 DNA: TGTGCAAGTGCTAGCGGTCCCCTCTTC.